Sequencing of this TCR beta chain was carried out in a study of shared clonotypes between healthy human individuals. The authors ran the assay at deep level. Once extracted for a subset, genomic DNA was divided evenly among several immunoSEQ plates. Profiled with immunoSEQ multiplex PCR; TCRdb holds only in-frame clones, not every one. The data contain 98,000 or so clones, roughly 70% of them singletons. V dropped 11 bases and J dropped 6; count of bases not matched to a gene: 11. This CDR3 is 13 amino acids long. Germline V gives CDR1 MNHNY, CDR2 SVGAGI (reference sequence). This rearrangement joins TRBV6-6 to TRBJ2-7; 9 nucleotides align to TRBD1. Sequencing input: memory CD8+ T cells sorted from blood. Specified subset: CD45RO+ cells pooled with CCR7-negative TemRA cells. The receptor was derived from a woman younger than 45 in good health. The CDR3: CAARTGGLGEQYF. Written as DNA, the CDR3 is TGTGCCGCAAGAACAGGGGGCTTAGGCGAGCAGTACTTC.